Below, 8 T cell receptor beta chains from the same sample are listed, as sequenced in a study of blood T cell repertoires in COVID-19. The table came from immunoSEQ multiplex PCR; TCRdb's copy has only in-frame clones and leaves some out. This table holds approximately 210,000 clones, under 90% found once. The sequencing input was PBMCs or T cells enriched from blood (not recorded which). The receptors derive from a woman between 45 and 65 years old with acute COVID-19.

The chain couples TRBV21-1 to TRBJ2-5; the D call of TRBD2 is as the table states it, not checked on the DNA. TRBV21-1 is a recognized pseudogene. The CDR3 covers 18 residues. The CDR3 DNA follows: TGTGCCAGCAGGCCTAAGACGGGGCTAGCGGGGACCCAAGAGACCCAGTACTTC. It yields the protein CASRPKTGLAGTQETQYF.

The chain carries TRBV7-9 and TRBJ1-3, with 8 bases matching TRBD1. From germline, CDR1 is SEHNR and CDR2 FQNEAQ (reference sequence). With 0 bases clipped from V and 0 bases from J, the junction kept 7 bases outside the gene matches. The CDR3 loop spans 18 amino acids. The CDR3: CASSLAGQGGSSGNTIYF. The CDR3 DNA reads TGTGCCAGCAGCTTAGCCGGACAGGGAGGGAGCTCTGGAAACACCATATATTTT.

This clone has just a few counts. The CDR3, as DNA: TGTGCCAGCAGGGACAGGGGTTACGAGCAGTACTTC. Its translation: CASRDRGYEQYF. The V call is TRBV6-5, the J call TRBJ2-7; 9 nucleotides line up with TRBD1. V dropped 6 bases and J dropped 4; count of bases not matched to a gene: 1. The CDR3 totals 12 residues. Germline values: CDR1 MNHEY, CDR2 SVGAGI.

This chain connects TRBV11-2 to TRBJ2-7; D perhaps matches TRBD1 (6 bases). This CDR3 contains 15 residues. Trimming took 0 bases from V and 4 from J, leaving 13 bases between them. Germline V CDR1 and CDR2: SGHAT, FQNNGV. CDR3 in DNA: TGTGCCAGCAGCTTAGATGGGACATCACTATACGAGCAGTACTTC. Translating it yields CASSLDGTSLYEQYF.

The chain couples TRBV24-1 to TRBJ2-3, with D possibly TRBD1 on 5 matching bases. The CDR3 spans 14 residues. The V end was cut by 5 bases, the J end by 8 bases, with 16 bases between. CDR1 KGHDR and CDR2 SFDVKD come from the germline V gene. CDR3 DNA: TGTGCCACCAGTGCGGCAGGGCCAATTCTTACGCAGTATTTT. Its protein product is CATSAAGPILTQYF.

The chain employs TRBV27 and TRBJ2-7; a weak D match, TRBD2 (5 bases). The germline V gene has CDR1 MNHEY and CDR2 SMNVEV (reference sequence). V shed 6 bases and J shed 0 bases, with 15 bases lying between them. This CDR3 spans 15 amino acids. The chain's CDR3 is CASSPGWERSYEQYF. The CDR3 DNA is TGTGCCAGCAGCCCGGGGTGGGAGCGCTCCTACGAGCAGTACTTC.

The chain's CDR3 is CASRSGGEQFF. As DNA, the CDR3 is TGTGCCAGCAGAAGCGGGGGTGAGCAGTTCTTC. The V call is TRBV12-3 or TRBV12-4, the J call TRBJ2-1; 8 bases map to TRBD2. The J segment lost 9 bases and the V segment lost 6 bases, leaving 1 base of the junction unmatched. The CDR3 contains 11 residues.

The sample holds a few counts of this clone. The chain recombines TRBV7-2 with TRBJ2-7; D gene uncertain. The germline V and J ends were trimmed by 3 bases and 6 bases, with 6 bases remaining between them. Per germline, CDR1 SGHTA and CDR2 FQGNSA. There are 11 residues in the CDR3. In DNA, the CDR3 is TGTGCCAGCAGCTTTTATTCCGAGCAGTACTTC. It codes for CASSFYSEQYF.